These T cell receptor beta chains were read from a single sample in a study of Ad26.COV2.S vaccination and SARS-CoV-2 variants. Some clones are missing from TCRdb's copy, which holds only in-frame ones; the method was immunoSEQ multiplex PCR. The data hold more than 150,000 clones, with around 85% observed a single time. The sample consisted of peripheral blood, taken after recovery from COVID-19. The receptors were sampled from a human donor who had recovered from COVID-19. Both conserved end residues are part of each CDR3. D genes are given only for firm matches. Where a row states a size, it is once, few, many or the class of an expanded clone; other rows omit it.

d_gene: .; abundance: .; j_gene: TRBJ1-6; v_gene: TRBV19; CDR3aa: CASSIVNNSPLHF; CDR3nt: TGTGCCAGTAGTATTGTTAATAATTCACCCCTCCACTTT
d_gene: .; abundance: few; j_gene: TRBJ1-2; v_gene: TRBV18; CDR3aa: CASSQDSLAGGYTF; CDR3nt: TGTGCCAGCTCACAGGACAGCCTCGCGGGGGGCTACACCTTC
d_gene: .; abundance: few; j_gene: TRBJ1-2; v_gene: TRBV5-1; CDR3aa: CASSLDGDYGYTF; CDR3nt: TGCGCCAGCAGCTTGGATGGGGACTATGGCTACACCTTC
d_gene: TRBD1; abundance: .; j_gene: TRBJ2-7; v_gene: TRBV5-6; CDR3aa: CASSPLGQGRKTYEQYF; CDR3nt: TGTGCCAGCAGCCCCCTCGGACAGGGAAGAAAAACCTACGAGCAGTACTTC
d_gene: .; abundance: .; j_gene: TRBJ2-7; v_gene: TRBV5-1; CDR3aa: CASSPPTSREDEQYF; CDR3nt: TGCGCCAGCAGCCCCCCGACTAGTAGAGAAGACGAGCAGTACTTC
d_gene: TRBD2; abundance: .; j_gene: TRBJ2-1; v_gene: TRBV15; CDR3aa: CATSKSLAGNNEQFF; CDR3nt: TGTGCCACCAGCAAGTCCCTAGCGGGGAACAATGAGCAGTTCTTC
d_gene: .; abundance: .; j_gene: TRBJ2-7; v_gene: TRBV11-2; CDR3aa: CASSLGSGQQYF; CDR3nt: TGTGCCAGCAGCCTCGGGTCGGGACAGCAGTACTTC
d_gene: .; abundance: few; j_gene: TRBJ2-7; v_gene: TRBV4-1; CDR3aa: CASSQAAGPYEQYF; CDR3nt: TGCGCCAGCAGCCAAGCGGCGGGCCCCTACGAGCAGTACTTC
d_gene: .; abundance: .; j_gene: TRBJ2-5; v_gene: TRBV5-1; CDR3aa: CASSPNTGVEKTQYF; CDR3nt: TGCGCCAGCAGCCCCAACACTGGAGTGGAGAAGACCCAGTACTTC
d_gene: .; abundance: .; j_gene: TRBJ2-3; v_gene: TRBV7-6; CDR3aa: CASSWAGNTDTQYF; CDR3nt: TGTGCCAGCAGCTGGGCAGGTAACACAGATACGCAGTATTTT
d_gene: TRBD1; abundance: .; j_gene: TRBJ2-5; v_gene: TRBV7-9; CDR3aa: CASSSSGGGETQYF; CDR3nt: TGTGCCAGCAGCTCGTCAGGGGGCGGAGAGACCCAGTACTTC
d_gene: TRBD1; abundance: .; j_gene: TRBJ1-1; v_gene: TRBV7-9; CDR3aa: CASSPRTGEAEAFF; CDR3nt: TGTGCCAGCAGCCCCAGGACAGGGGAGGCTGAAGCTTTCTTT
d_gene: TRBD1; abundance: few; j_gene: TRBJ1-2; v_gene: TRBV3-1/TRBV3-2; CDR3aa: CASSQDPGTGRYGYTF; CDR3nt: TGTGCCAGCAGCCAAGATCCCGGGACAGGCCGTTATGGCTACACCTTC
d_gene: .; abundance: .; j_gene: TRBJ2-5; v_gene: TRBV15; CDR3aa: CATTSSGAPGETQYF; CDR3nt: TGTGCCACCACCTCATCGGGGGCCCCGGGAGAGACCCAGTACTTC
d_gene: .; abundance: .; j_gene: TRBJ2-1; v_gene: TRBV6-5; CDR3aa: CASSRGFNEQFF; CDR3nt: TGTGCCAGCTCCCGCGGGTTCAATGAGCAGTTCTTC
d_gene: TRBD2; abundance: .; j_gene: TRBJ2-1; v_gene: TRBV19; CDR3aa: CASSIRTSSNEQFF; CDR3nt: TGTGCCAGTAGTATTAGGACTAGTTCCAATGAGCAGTTCTTC
d_gene: .; abundance: once; j_gene: TRBJ2-7; v_gene: TRBV18; CDR3aa: CASSPNYYEQYF; CDR3nt: TGTGCCAGCTCCCCGAACTACTACGAGCAGTACTTC
d_gene: .; abundance: .; j_gene: TRBJ1-4; v_gene: TRBV2; CDR3aa: CASAPTGINEKLFF; CDR3nt: TGTGCCAGCGCCCCTACAGGCATAAATGAAAAACTGTTTTTT
d_gene: TRBD2; abundance: .; j_gene: TRBJ2-4; v_gene: TRBV11-1; CDR3aa: CASSFRTSGVGDIQYF; CDR3nt: TGTGCCAGCAGTTTTCGGACTAGCGGGGTCGGGGACATTCAGTACTTC
d_gene: TRBD2; abundance: .; j_gene: TRBJ2-1; v_gene: TRBV5-1; CDR3aa: CASSLDGNRKRGAYSYNEQFF; CDR3nt: TGCGCCAGCAGCTTGGATGGGAACAGAAAGCGGGGGGCGTACTCCTACAATGAGCAGTTCTTC
d_gene: .; abundance: .; j_gene: TRBJ2-3; v_gene: TRBV19; CDR3aa: CASSIGARTDTQYF; CDR3nt: TGTGCCAGTAGTATTGGGGCCCGCACAGATACGCAGTATTTT
d_gene: TRBD1; abundance: .; j_gene: TRBJ2-5; v_gene: TRBV7-8; CDR3aa: CASSSRTGRPQETQYF; CDR3nt: TGTGCCAGCAGCTCTCGGACAGGGCGTCCCCAAGAGACCCAGTACTTC
d_gene: TRBD1; abundance: .; j_gene: TRBJ2-2; v_gene: TRBV6-6; CDR3aa: CASSYPRDRYTGELFF; CDR3nt: TGTGCCAGCAGTTACCCCCGGGACAGATACACCGGGGAGCTGTTTTTT
d_gene: .; abundance: .; j_gene: TRBJ1-2; v_gene: TRBV19; CDR3aa: CASRRQTRDYGYTF; CDR3nt: TGTGCCAGTAGGAGACAGACAAGAGACTATGGCTACACCTTC
d_gene: TRBD2; abundance: .; j_gene: TRBJ2-3; v_gene: TRBV25-1; CDR3aa: CASTRQAGAADTQYF; CDR3nt: TGTGCCAGCACACGACAAGCGGGGGCGGCGGATACGCAGTATTTT
d_gene: .; abundance: .; j_gene: TRBJ1-5; v_gene: TRBV5-4; CDR3aa: CASSSGPSSNQPQHF; CDR3nt: TGTGCCAGCAGCTCGGGACCCTCGAGCAATCAGCCCCAGCATTTT
d_gene: .; abundance: .; j_gene: TRBJ1-1; v_gene: TRBV15; CDR3aa: CATNRLDTEAFF; CDR3nt: TGTGCCACCAACCGGTTGGACACTGAAGCTTTCTTT
d_gene: .; abundance: .; j_gene: TRBJ1-1; v_gene: TRBV19; CDR3aa: CASSTNPDGAGLAEAFF; CDR3nt: TGTGCCAGTAGTACCAATCCGGACGGCGCGGGGTTGGCTGAAGCTTTCTTT
d_gene: TRBD2; abundance: .; j_gene: TRBJ2-5; v_gene: TRBV6-5; CDR3aa: CASSYSGGTQETQYF; CDR3nt: TGTGCCAGCAGTTACTCGGGGGGGACCCAAGAGACCCAGTACTTC
d_gene: .; abundance: .; j_gene: TRBJ2-7; v_gene: TRBV19; CDR3aa: CASSIRLGFGEQYF; CDR3nt: TGTGCCAGTAGTATTAGGTTAGGATTCGGGGAGCAGTACTTC
d_gene: TRBD2; abundance: .; j_gene: TRBJ2-1; v_gene: TRBV4-1; CDR3aa: CASSHPGLAGGLYNEQFF; CDR3nt: TGCGCCAGCAGCCACCCCGGACTAGCGGGGGGACTCTACAATGAGCAGTTCTTC
d_gene: .; abundance: once; j_gene: TRBJ2-1; v_gene: TRBV5-6; CDR3aa: CASSLGGVGEQFF; CDR3nt: TGTGCCAGCAGCTTGGGAGGGGTGGGCGAGCAGTTCTTC
d_gene: .; abundance: once; j_gene: TRBJ1-2; v_gene: TRBV2; CDR3aa: CASSVVTDYGYTF; CDR3nt: TGTGCCAGCAGTGTGGTGACGGACTATGGCTACACCTTC
d_gene: .; abundance: .; j_gene: TRBJ2-1; v_gene: TRBV4-1; CDR3aa: CASSQGIGGALWNEQFF; CDR3nt: TGCGCCAGCAGCCAAGGGATCGGCGGGGCCCTTTGGAATGAGCAGTTCTTC
d_gene: .; abundance: .; j_gene: TRBJ2-3; v_gene: TRBV11-2; CDR3aa: CASSYGNTQYF; CDR3nt: TGTGCCAGCAGCTACGGCAATACGCAGTATTTT
d_gene: .; abundance: .; j_gene: TRBJ2-1; v_gene: TRBV5-1; CDR3aa: CASSLGNVAQDEQFF; CDR3nt: TGCGCCAGCAGCTTAGGGAATGTGGCGCAGGATGAGCAGTTCTTC
d_gene: TRBD1; abundance: .; j_gene: TRBJ1-1; v_gene: TRBV6-1; CDR3aa: CASSEIFGQGKTEAFF; CDR3nt: TGTGCCAGCAGTGAAATTTTTGGACAGGGGAAAACTGAAGCTTTCTTT
d_gene: .; abundance: .; j_gene: TRBJ1-3; v_gene: TRBV4-1; CDR3aa: CASSPGLGSGNTIYF; CDR3nt: TGCGCCAGCAGCCCCGGGTTGGGATCTGGAAACACCATATATTTT
d_gene: .; abundance: once; j_gene: TRBJ2-7; v_gene: TRBV6-1; CDR3aa: CASSESPGGGARNEQYF; CDR3nt: TGTGCCAGCAGTGAAAGCCCAGGAGGGGGGGCTAGGAACGAGCAGTACTTC
d_gene: TRBD1; abundance: .; j_gene: TRBJ2-7; v_gene: TRBV19; CDR3aa: CASRRTGGDTYEQYF; CDR3nt: TGTGCCAGTAGGAGGACAGGGGGCGATACCTACGAGCAGTACTTC
d_gene: .; abundance: .; j_gene: TRBJ2-5; v_gene: TRBV7-9; CDR3aa: CASSLDFLQETQYF; CDR3nt: TGTGCCAGCAGCTTAGACTTCCTCCAAGAGACCCAGTACTTC
d_gene: .; abundance: .; j_gene: TRBJ1-5; v_gene: TRBV5-1; CDR3aa: CASSLDRDQPQHF; CDR3nt: TGCGCCAGCAGCTTGGACAGGGATCAGCCCCAGCATTTT
d_gene: TRBD2; abundance: .; j_gene: TRBJ2-7; v_gene: TRBV30; CDR3aa: CAWSQKRGLARAFSYEQYF; CDR3nt: TGTGCCTGGAGTCAAAAAAGGGGACTAGCGCGCGCATTCTCCTACGAGCAGTACTTC
d_gene: .; abundance: .; j_gene: TRBJ2-2; v_gene: TRBV11-3; CDR3aa: CASSLLKGRELFF; CDR3nt: TGTGCCAGCAGCTTACTGAAAGGGAGGGAGCTGTTTTTT
d_gene: TRBD2; abundance: .; j_gene: TRBJ2-6; v_gene: TRBV10-3; CDR3aa: CAISAFAAGAEGANVLTF; CDR3nt: TGTGCCATCAGTGCCTTTGCAGCGGGAGCGGAAGGGGCCAACGTCCTGACTTTC
d_gene: .; abundance: .; j_gene: TRBJ2-6; v_gene: TRBV2; CDR3aa: CASGKEGSGANVLTF; CDR3nt: TGTGCCAGCGGGAAGGAGGGCTCTGGGGCCAACGTCCTGACTTTC
d_gene: .; abundance: once; j_gene: TRBJ1-5; v_gene: TRBV7-8; CDR3aa: CASSPGRSNQPQHF; CDR3nt: TGTGCCAGCAGCCCGGGAAGAAGCAATCAGCCCCAGCATTTT
d_gene: .; abundance: .; j_gene: TRBJ2-3; v_gene: TRBV11-2; CDR3aa: CASSQNGGIIYEDTQYF; CDR3nt: TGTGCCAGCAGCCAAAACGGGGGTATTATTTATGAGGATACGCAGTATTTT
d_gene: .; abundance: once; j_gene: TRBJ1-1; v_gene: TRBV5-1; CDR3aa: CASSLGGTVNTEAFF; CDR3nt: TGCGCCAGCAGCTTGGGTGGGACGGTGAACACTGAAGCTTTCTTT
d_gene: TRBD1; abundance: .; j_gene: TRBJ2-5; v_gene: TRBV18; CDR3aa: CASSPPGQPLKKTQYF; CDR3nt: TGTGCCAGCTCACCACCGGGACAGCCTCTGAAGAAGACCCAGTACTTC
d_gene: TRBD1; abundance: .; j_gene: TRBJ2-1; v_gene: TRBV28; CDR3aa: CASSPTGGYNEQFF; CDR3nt: TGTGCCAGCAGCCCCACAGGGGGTTACAATGAGCAGTTCTTC
d_gene: .; abundance: once; j_gene: TRBJ2-6; v_gene: TRBV28; CDR3aa: CASKTEGAGANVLTF; CDR3nt: TGTGCCAGCAAGACTGAGGGTGCTGGGGCCAACGTCCTGACTTTC